This T cell receptor (beta chain) came from a study of blood T cell repertoires in COVID-19. V lost 4 bases, J lost 9 bases, and 11 bases stayed unmatched. This CDR3 is built from 15 residues. CDR1 and CDR2 (germline): MRHNA, SNTAGT. Profiling relied on immunoSEQ multiplex PCR, and the TCRdb table lists in-frame clones only, not all of them. The table includes around 300,000 clones, 75% to 90% detected once. The sequencing input was peripheral blood. This TCR was sampled from a woman aged 30 to 39 with COVID-19, enrolled during active disease. The chain joins TRBV6-4 to TRBJ2-1, with TRBD2 matching over 8 bases. The CDR3 DNA reads TGTGCCAGCAGTGCGTTCGGGAGGGTAGTCGGTGAGCAGTTCTTC. Its translation: CASSAFGRVVGEQFF.